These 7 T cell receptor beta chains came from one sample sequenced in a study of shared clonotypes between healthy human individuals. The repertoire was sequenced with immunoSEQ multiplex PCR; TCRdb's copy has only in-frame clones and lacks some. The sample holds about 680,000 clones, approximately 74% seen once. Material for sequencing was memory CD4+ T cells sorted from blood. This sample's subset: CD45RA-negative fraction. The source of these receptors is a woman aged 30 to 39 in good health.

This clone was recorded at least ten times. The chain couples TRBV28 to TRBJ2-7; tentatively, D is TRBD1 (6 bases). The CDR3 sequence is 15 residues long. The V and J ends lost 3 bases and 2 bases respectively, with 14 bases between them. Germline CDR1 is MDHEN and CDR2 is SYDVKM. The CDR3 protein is CASSFDRSRTYEQYF. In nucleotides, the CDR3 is TGTGCCAGCAGTTTTGACAGGAGCAGAACCTACGAGCAGTACTTC.

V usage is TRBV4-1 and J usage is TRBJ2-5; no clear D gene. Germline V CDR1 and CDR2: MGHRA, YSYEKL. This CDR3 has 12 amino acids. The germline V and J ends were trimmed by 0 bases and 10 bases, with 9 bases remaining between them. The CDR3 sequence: CASSQDGRRQYF. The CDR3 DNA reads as TGCGCCAGCAGCCAAGATGGGCGGCGCCAGTACTTC.

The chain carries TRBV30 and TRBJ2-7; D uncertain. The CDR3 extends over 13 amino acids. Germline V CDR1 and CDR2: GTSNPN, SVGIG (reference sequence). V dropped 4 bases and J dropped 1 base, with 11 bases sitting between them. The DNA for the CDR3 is TGTGCCTGGAAGGTCAGGTCATCCTACGAGCAGTACTTC. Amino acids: CAWKVRSSYEQYF.

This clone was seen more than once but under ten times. The CDR3 DNA is TGTGCCAGCTCACCTCGCGGCGAAGGCGGCTACGAGCAGTACTTC. This encodes CASSPRGEGGYEQYF. V and J are TRBV18 and TRBJ2-7; D not certain. The CDR3 has 15 residues. CDR1 is KGHSH and CDR2 is LQKENI in the germline V gene. V gave up 3 bases and J gave up 3 bases, with 15 bases separating them.

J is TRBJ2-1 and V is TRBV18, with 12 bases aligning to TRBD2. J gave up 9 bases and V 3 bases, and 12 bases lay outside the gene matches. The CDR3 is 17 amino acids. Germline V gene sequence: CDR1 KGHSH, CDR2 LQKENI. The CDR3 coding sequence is TGTGCCAGCTCACCCCTAGCGGGAGGGCCTTTTGAGGTTGAGCAGTTCTTC. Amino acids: CASSPLAGGPFEVEQFF.

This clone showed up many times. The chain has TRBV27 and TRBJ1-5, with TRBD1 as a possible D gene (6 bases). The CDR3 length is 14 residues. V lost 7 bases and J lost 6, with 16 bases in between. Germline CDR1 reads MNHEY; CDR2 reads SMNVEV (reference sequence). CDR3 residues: CASNERGGSQPQHF. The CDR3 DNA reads TGTGCCAGCAACGAGAGGGGGGGAAGTCAGCCCCAGCATTTT.

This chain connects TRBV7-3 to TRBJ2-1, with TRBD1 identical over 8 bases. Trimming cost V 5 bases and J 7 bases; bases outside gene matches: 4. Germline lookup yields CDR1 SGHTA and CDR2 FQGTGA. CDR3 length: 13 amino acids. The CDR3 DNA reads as TGTGCCAGCAGCGTAGGACAGGGAAATGAGCAGTTCTTC. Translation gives CASSVGQGNEQFF.